This passage covers 6 T cell receptor beta chains from one sample sequenced in a study of OX40 agonist ivuxolimab in advanced cancers. The method was immunoSEQ multiplex PCR; TCRdb's version includes in-frame clones alone and lacks a portion of them. The table has some 85,000 clones, nearly 90% seen once. Source: CD4+ or CD8+ T cells sorted from blood, taken in a trial of the OX40 agonist ivuxolimab. The receptors derive from an adult with an advanced solid tumor such as melanoma, head and neck, liver or kidney cancer.

Written as DNA, the CDR3 is TGTGCCTGGAGGGATCCACAGGTATTTCGTGGAAACACCATATATTTT. Its translation is CAWRDPQVFRGNTIYF. The genes are TRBV30 and TRBJ1-3, with a weak D call TRBD1 (5 bases). V lost 3 bases and J lost 3, with 18 bases in between. In germline, CDR1 is GTSNPN, CDR2 SVGIG (reference sequence). The CDR3 length is 16 residues.

This clone came up many times. The chain is built from TRBV2 and TRBJ2-2; TRBD1 aligns across 8 bases. In germline, CDR1 is SNHLY, CDR2 FYNNEI. The CDR3 loop spans 14 amino acids. The V segment lost 5 bases and the J segment 7 bases; nucleotides outside the gene matches: 6. The CDR3 loop reads CASSFQGAGGELFF. The CDR3 DNA reads TGTGCCAGCAGTTTCCAGGGGGCGGGCGGGGAGCTGTTTTTT.

This chain uses TRBV7-8 with TRBJ2-2; D not resolved. Germline V gives CDR1 SGHVS, CDR2 FQNEAQ. CDR3 length: 15 residues. Trimming left V 2 bases short and J 1 base short, with 8 bases between. The DNA for the CDR3 is TGTGCCAGCAGCTTAATTTCAGTGAACACCGGGGAGCTGTTTTTT. The encoded protein is CASSLISVNTGELFF.

The chain couples TRBV7-2 to TRBJ2-5; D possibly uses TRBD1 or TRBD2 (5 bases each). The CDR3 is 14 residues long. V lost 4 bases and J 4 bases, leaving 13 bases between the germline ends. Germline V gene sequence: CDR1 SGHTA, CDR2 FQGNSA. The CDR3, as DNA: TGTGCCAGCAGCTCAGGGCGGGCGGGAGAGACCCAGTACTTC. Amino acid sequence: CASSSGRAGETQYF. Variable domain in full (rest from reference TRBV7-2 and TRBJ2-5): GAGVSQSPSNKVTEKGKDVELRCDPISGHTALYWYRQSLGQGLEFLIYFQGNSAPDKSGLPSDRFSAERTGGSVSTLTIQRTQQEDSAVYLCASSSGRAGETQYFGPGTRLLVL.

V and J are TRBV19 and TRBJ2-3; 9 bases are a match to TRBD1. The CDR3 consists of 14 residues. With 6 bases clipped from V and 3 bases from J, the junction kept 4 bases outside the gene matches. CDR1 LNHDA and CDR2 SQIVND come from the germline V gene (reference sequence). CDR3 region: CASRRGQGTDTQYF. For the CDR3, the DNA is TGTGCCAGTAGACGGGGACAGGGAACAGATACGCAGTATTTT.

The gene calls are TRBV6-1 and TRBJ2-2, with 10 positions matching TRBD1. Germline loops: CDR1 MNHNS, CDR2 SASEGT. The CDR3 is made up of 14 amino acids. Trimming removed 7 bases from V and 4 bases from J; junction bases left unmatched: 3. The CDR3 is CASIRDRGTGELFF. As DNA, the CDR3 is TGTGCCAGCATAAGGGACAGGGGCACCGGGGAGCTGTTTTTT.